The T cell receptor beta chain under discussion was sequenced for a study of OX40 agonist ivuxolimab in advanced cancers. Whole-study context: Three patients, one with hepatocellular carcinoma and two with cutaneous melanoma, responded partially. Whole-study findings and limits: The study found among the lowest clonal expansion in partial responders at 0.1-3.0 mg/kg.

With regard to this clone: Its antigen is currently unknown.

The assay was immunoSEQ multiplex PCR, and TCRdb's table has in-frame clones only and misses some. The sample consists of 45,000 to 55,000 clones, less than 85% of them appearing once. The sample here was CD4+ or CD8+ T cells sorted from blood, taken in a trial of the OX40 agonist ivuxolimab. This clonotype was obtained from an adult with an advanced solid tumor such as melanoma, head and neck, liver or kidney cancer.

CDR3 sequence reads: CASTNDRGTSPLHF. The CDR3 bases are TGTGCCAGTACCAACGACAGGGGGACTTCACCCCTCCACTTT. The chain has TRBV19 and TRBJ1-6; the match to TRBD1 covers 9 bases. This CDR3 has 14 residues. Germline values: CDR1 LNHDA, CDR2 SQIVND (reference sequence). The V segment lost 7 bases and the J segment 9 bases; nucleotides outside the gene matches: 7.